Listed below are T cell receptor beta chains from one sample, sequenced in a study of T cells in Graves' hyperthyroidism and ophthalmopathy. TCRdb called the multiplex PCR reads again in MiXCR, with one record for every CDR3 protein. The data show around 300,000 distinct CDR3 sequences, less than 30% seen once. Source material: blood. These receptors all stem from a middle-aged man with Graves' hyperthyroidism that later progressed to Graves' ophthalmopathy. CDR3s include the opening cysteine and the closing phenylalanine or tryptophan. The D gene is left open where the match is weak. Clone size is given for some rows only: seen once, a few or many times, or a class if the clone is expanded.

.	TRBV14	TRBJ1-2	many	TGTGCCAGCAGCCAAGATCGGCGTGGCTATGGCTACACCTTC	CASSQDRRGYGYTF
.	TRBV6-5	TRBJ2-7	many	TGTGCCAGCCTGGGGTTAGGACGAGACTACGAGCAGTACTTC	CASLGLGRDYEQYF
.	TRBV5-5	TRBJ1-1	many	TGTGCCAGCAGCTTGGTTCCGGGGGGGATGAACACTGAAGCTTTCTTT	CASSLVPGGMNTEAFF
.	TRBV6-5	TRBJ2-7	many	TGTGCCAGCAGTTGGCCTTCCGCCTACGAGCAGTACTTC	CASSWPSAYEQYF
.	TRBV6-1	TRBJ1-3	.	TGTGCCAGCAGTCAGAGCTCAGGGACTGGAAACACCATATATTTT	CASSQSSGTGNTIYF
TRBD1	TRBV5-6	TRBJ1-5	many	TGTGCCAGCAGCCAGGGGGACCGTGGCAATCAGCCCCAGCATTTT	CASSQGDRGNQPQHF
TRBD2	TRBV9	TRBJ2-3	many	TGTGCCAGCAGCGTAGCAGGACTTGTTAGCGGGGGGTCTAATACGCAGTATTTT	CASSVAGLVSGGSNTQYF
.	TRBV28	TRBJ2-7	.	TGTGCCAGCAGTTTCCCCCGGACCCTGGTATCCGAGCAGTACTTC	CASSFPRTLVSEQYF
.	TRBV6-1	TRBJ1-3	once	TGTGCCAGCAGTGAAAGGGGCCACCGCTCTGGAAACACCATATATTTT	CASSERGHRSGNTIYF
.	TRBV6-5	TRBJ2-7	many	TGTGCCAGCAATCCCCGGTCAGGGGCCTACGAGCAGTACTTC	CASNPRSGAYEQYF
TRBD1	TRBV2	TRBJ1-2	once	TGTGCCAGCAGTCCCGGGACAGGGGGCGGCGTTTTCGGCTACACCTTC	CASSPGTGGGVFGYTF
.	TRBV28	TRBJ1-3	few	TGTGCCAGCAGGGCCGGGACTTCTGGAAACACCATATATTTT	CASRAGTSGNTIYF
.	TRBV5-1	TRBJ2-5	many	TGCGCCAGCAGCTTAATGAGGCGGTCGGAGACCCAGTACTTC	CASSLMRRSETQYF
.	TRBV6-5	TRBJ1-2	.	TGTGCCAGCAGTTACGGGGCTGGGGATGGCTACACCTTC	CASSYGAGDGYTF
.	TRBV28	TRBJ1-2	many	TGTGCCAGCAGCTCCGGACTCAACCCAGTCTATGGCTACACCTTC	CASSSGLNPVYGYTF
.	TRBV7-8	TRBJ1-5	many	TGTGCCAGCAGCCTTGAGGGGGGAAGGAGCAATCAGCCCCAGCATTTT	CASSLEGGRSNQPQHF
.	TRBV11-1	TRBJ1-1	once	TGTGCCAGCAGCCTCCGGGACTCAAGGAGGAACACTGAAGCTTTCTTT	CASSLRDSRRNTEAFF
.	TRBV4-2	TRBJ1-6	.	TGTGCCAGCAGCCAAGGGTTAAGCTCCTATAATTCACCCCTCCACTTT	CASSQGLSSYNSPLHF
.	TRBV28	TRBJ2-5	many	TGTGCCAGCAAAACGTCCGAGGGGACCCAGTACTTC	CASKTSEGTQYF
.	TRBV13	TRBJ1-2	many	TGTGCCAGCAGCTCGTCCCCAGGGACGTCTAATGGCTACACCTTC	CASSSSPGTSNGYTF
TRBD1	TRBV7-2	TRBJ2-2	many	TGTGCCAGCAGCTTAGCCCTATGGGGGACAGCGAACACCGGGGAGCTGTTTTTT	CASSLALWGTANTGELFF
.	TRBV7-9	TRBJ2-5	many	TGTGCCAGCAGCCAAACCGAGGACACCCAGTACTTC	CASSQTEDTQYF
TRBD2	TRBV27	TRBJ2-5	.	TGTGCCAGCAGTAACCGACTAGCGGGAGGGCAAGAGACCCAGTACTTC	CASSNRLAGGQETQYF
.	TRBV10-3	TRBJ1-3	.	TGTGCCATCAGCTATAGTAGATCTCGAGGAAACACCATATATTTT	CAISYSRSRGNTIYF
.	TRBV19	TRBJ2-5	many	TGTGCCAGTAGTATGGGGCAAGAGACCCAGTACTTC	CASSMGQETQYF
.	TRBV19	TRBJ2-6	many	TGTGCCAGTACAGGGACCGGGGCCAACGTCCTGACTTTC	CASTGTGANVLTF
.	TRBV11-1	TRBJ1-2	many	TGTGCCAGCAGCTTAGCCCGGACAGAAATCTATGGCTACACCTTC	CASSLARTEIYGYTF
TRBD1	TRBV5-1	TRBJ2-2	.	TGCGCCAGCAGCTACCGGGACAGGGAGGGGGAGCTGTTTTTT	CASSYRDREGELFF
TRBD1	TRBV4-1	TRBJ1-5	.	TGCGCCAGCAGCCAGGTGACAGGGGGCGACCAGCCCCAGCATTTT	CASSQVTGGDQPQHF
TRBD1	TRBV12-3/TRBV12-4	TRBJ2-7	few	TGTGCCAGCAGTTCCCCGGGACAGGGGTTCCACGAGCAGTACTTC	CASSSPGQGFHEQYF
.	TRBV6-5	TRBJ2-5	.	TGTGCCAGCAGTTACGGGGGCCCCGGAGAGACCCAGTACTTC	CASSYGGPGETQYF
.	TRBV7-6	TRBJ2-7	many	TGTGCCAGCAGCCCTACAGGGACCCTCGCCTACGAGCAGTACTTC	CASSPTGTLAYEQYF
TRBD2	TRBV7-9	TRBJ2-4	.	TGTGCCAGCAGCTTGGAATCGCGGGAGGGCGGCATTCAGTACTTC	CASSLESREGGIQYF
TRBD2	TRBV11-2	TRBJ2-5	many	TGTGCCAGCAGCCCCGGACTAGCGGGAGGGCAGGAGACCCAGTACTTC	CASSPGLAGGQETQYF
.	TRBV28	TRBJ2-7	many	TGTGCCAGCATGACAACATCAGACTACGAGCAGTACTTC	CASMTTSDYEQYF
.	TRBV27	TRBJ2-5	many	TGTGCCAGCAGTTTAATCCAAACCCGGGGACTGGAGACCCAGTACTTC	CASSLIQTRGLETQYF
.	TRBV30	TRBJ1-2	many	TGTGCCTGGAGTACAACTACGGGGAACTATGGCTACACCTTC	CAWSTTTGNYGYTF
.	TRBV6-2/TRBV6-3	TRBJ2-5	.	TGTGCCAGCAGTACAATGTCCCCCGAAGGGGCCCAGTACTTC	CASSTMSPEGAQYF
.	TRBV12-3/TRBV12-4	TRBJ2-7	many	TGTGCCAGCAGTATGGACACCACCTACGAGCAGTACTTC	CASSMDTTYEQYF
TRBD2	TRBV6-1	TRBJ2-7	many	TGTGCCAGCAGCCCCACTAGCGGTTCCTACGAGCAGTACTTC	CASSPTSGSYEQYF
.	TRBV27	TRBJ1-6	many	TGTGCCAGCAAAAGGATCGGGACAAATAATTCACCCCTCCACTTT	CASKRIGTNNSPLHF
TRBD1	TRBV19	TRBJ1-2	many	TGTGCCAGTAGTACGCAGGGACAGCGAGATATTAACTATGGCTACACCTTC	CASSTQGQRDINYGYTF
TRBD1	TRBV6-1	TRBJ1-1	many	TGTGCCAGCAGTGCCACGTGGGGGTTCGACAGGGAAACTGAAGCTTTCTTT	CASSATWGFDRETEAFF
TRBD1	TRBV11-2	TRBJ2-2	many	TGTGCCAGCAGCTTAGATCGGACAGGGGTACACACCGGGGAGCTGTTTTTT	CASSLDRTGVHTGELFF